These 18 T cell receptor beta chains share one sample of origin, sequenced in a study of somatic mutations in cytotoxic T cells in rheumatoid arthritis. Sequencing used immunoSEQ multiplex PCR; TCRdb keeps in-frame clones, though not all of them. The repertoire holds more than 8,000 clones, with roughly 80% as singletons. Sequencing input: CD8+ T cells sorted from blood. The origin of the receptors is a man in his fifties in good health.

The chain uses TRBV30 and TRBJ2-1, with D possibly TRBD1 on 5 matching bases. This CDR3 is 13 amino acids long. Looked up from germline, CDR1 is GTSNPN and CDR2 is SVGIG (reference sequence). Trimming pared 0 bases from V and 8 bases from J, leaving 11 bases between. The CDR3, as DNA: TGTGCCTGGAGTGTATCAGGGTACTATGAGCAGTTCTTC. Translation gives CAWSVSGYYEQFF.

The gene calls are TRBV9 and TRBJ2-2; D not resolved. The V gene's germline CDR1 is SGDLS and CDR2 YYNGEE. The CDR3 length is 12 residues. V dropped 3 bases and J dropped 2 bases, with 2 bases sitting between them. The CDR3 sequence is CASSANTGELFF. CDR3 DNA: TGTGCCAGCAGCGCAAACACCGGGGAGCTGTTTTTT.

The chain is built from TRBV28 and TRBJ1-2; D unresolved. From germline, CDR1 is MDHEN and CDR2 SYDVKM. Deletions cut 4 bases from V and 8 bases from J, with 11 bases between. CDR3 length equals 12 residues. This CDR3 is CASSSYEWGYTF. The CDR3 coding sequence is TGTGCCAGCAGTTCCTACGAGTGGGGCTACACCTTC.

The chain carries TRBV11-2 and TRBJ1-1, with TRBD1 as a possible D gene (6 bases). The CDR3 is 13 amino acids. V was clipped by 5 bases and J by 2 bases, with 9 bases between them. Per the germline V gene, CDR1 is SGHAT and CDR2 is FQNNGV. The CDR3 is CASSQGQNTEAFF. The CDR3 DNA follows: TGTGCCAGCAGCCAGGGACAAAACACTGAAGCTTTCTTT.

CDR3 protein: CASSFGGLYEQYF. DNA of the CDR3: TGTGCCAGCAGTTTCGGGGGGCTCTACGAGCAGTACTTC. The chain couples TRBV27 to TRBJ2-5; maybe TRBD2 (7 bases). The J call could be wrong; TRBJ2-7 is a better fit for the DNA end. The CDR3 is 13 amino acids. Germline CDR1 MNHEY, CDR2 SMNVEV (reference sequence).

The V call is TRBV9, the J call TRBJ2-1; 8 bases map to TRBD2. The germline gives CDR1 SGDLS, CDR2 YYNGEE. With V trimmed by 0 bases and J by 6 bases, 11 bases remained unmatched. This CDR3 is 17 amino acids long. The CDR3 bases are TGTGCCAGCAGCGTAGCCCCCGGACTAGCCGAGGGCAATGAGCAGTTCTTC. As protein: CASSVAPGLAEGNEQFF.

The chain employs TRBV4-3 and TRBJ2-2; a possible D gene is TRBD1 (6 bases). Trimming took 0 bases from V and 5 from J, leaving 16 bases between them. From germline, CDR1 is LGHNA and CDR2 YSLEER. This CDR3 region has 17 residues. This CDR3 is CASSQDWPGDMTGELFF. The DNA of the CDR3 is TGCGCCAGCAGCCAAGATTGGCCAGGGGACATGACCGGGGAGCTGTTTTTT.

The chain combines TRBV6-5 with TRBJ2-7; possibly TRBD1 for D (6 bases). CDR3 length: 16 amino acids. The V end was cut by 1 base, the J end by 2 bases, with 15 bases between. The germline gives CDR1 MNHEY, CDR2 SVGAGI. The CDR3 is CASSYFIWTVTYEQYF. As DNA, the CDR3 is TGTGCCAGCAGTTACTTCATATGGACAGTTACCTACGAGCAGTACTTC.

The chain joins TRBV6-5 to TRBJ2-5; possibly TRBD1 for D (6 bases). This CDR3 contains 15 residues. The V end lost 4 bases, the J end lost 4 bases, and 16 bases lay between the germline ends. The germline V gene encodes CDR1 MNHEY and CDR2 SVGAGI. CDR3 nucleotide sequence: TGTGCCAGCAGTTTCTTACTGGGACAACCAGAGACCCAGTACTTC. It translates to CASSFLLGQPETQYF.

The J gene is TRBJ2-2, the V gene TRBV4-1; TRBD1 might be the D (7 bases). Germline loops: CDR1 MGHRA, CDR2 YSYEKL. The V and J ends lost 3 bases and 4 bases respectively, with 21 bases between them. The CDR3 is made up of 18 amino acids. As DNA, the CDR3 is TGCGCCAGCAGCCACCGACAGGGATCCCCCGGGGGCACCGGGGAGCTGTTTTTT. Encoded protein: CASSHRQGSPGGTGELFF.

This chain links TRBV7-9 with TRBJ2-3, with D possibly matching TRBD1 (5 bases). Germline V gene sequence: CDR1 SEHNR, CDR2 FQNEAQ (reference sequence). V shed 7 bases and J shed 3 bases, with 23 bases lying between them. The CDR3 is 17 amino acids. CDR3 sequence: CASTPLDLGLSTDTQYF. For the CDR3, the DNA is TGTGCCAGCACCCCCCTCGACCTGGGGCTGAGTACAGATACGCAGTATTTT.

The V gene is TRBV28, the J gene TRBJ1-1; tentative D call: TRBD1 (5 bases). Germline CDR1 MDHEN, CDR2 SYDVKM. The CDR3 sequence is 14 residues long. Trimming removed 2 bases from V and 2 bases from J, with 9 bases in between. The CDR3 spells CASSLQGSNTEAFF. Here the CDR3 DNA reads TGTGCCAGCAGTTTACAGGGAAGTAACACTGAAGCTTTCTTT.

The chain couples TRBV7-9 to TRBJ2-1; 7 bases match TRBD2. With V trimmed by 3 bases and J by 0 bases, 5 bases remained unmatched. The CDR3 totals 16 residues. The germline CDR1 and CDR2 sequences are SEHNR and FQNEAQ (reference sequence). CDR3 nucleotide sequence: TGTGCCAGCAGCTTCCCTAGCGGTATCTCCTACAATGAGCAGTTCTTC. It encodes CASSFPSGISYNEQFF.

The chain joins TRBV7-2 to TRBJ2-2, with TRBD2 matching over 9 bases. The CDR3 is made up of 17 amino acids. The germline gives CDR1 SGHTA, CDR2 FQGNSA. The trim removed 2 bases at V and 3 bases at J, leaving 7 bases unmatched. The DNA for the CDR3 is TGTGCCAGCAGCTTATTCCAGCGGGGGGATTACACCGGGGAGCTGTTTTTT. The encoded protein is CASSLFQRGDYTGELFF.

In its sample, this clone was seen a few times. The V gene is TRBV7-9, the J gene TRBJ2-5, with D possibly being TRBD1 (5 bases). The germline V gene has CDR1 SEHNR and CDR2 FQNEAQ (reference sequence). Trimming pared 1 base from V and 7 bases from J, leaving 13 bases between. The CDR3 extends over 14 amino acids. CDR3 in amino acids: CASSLEAGLGTQYF. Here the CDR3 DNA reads TGTGCCAGCAGCTTAGAGGCAGGGCTCGGGACCCAGTACTTC.

Here the CDR3 reads CASRRQGVNTEAFF. The CDR3 DNA follows: TGTGCCAGTAGAAGACAGGGTGTGAACACTGAAGCTTTCTTT. V usage is TRBV19 and J usage is TRBJ1-1, with 7 bases aligning to TRBD1. The CDR3 spans 14 residues. CDR1 is LNHDA, CDR2 SQIVND, per germline (reference sequence). V was clipped by 6 bases and J by 0 bases; unmatched bases: 4.

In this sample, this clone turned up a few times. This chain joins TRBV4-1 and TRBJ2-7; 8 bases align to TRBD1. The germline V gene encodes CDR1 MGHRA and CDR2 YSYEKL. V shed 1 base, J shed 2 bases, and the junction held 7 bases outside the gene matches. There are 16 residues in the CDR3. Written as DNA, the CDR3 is TGCGCCAGCAGCCAAGGGGCGGACAGGGCGACCTACGAGCAGTACTTC. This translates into CASSQGADRATYEQYF.

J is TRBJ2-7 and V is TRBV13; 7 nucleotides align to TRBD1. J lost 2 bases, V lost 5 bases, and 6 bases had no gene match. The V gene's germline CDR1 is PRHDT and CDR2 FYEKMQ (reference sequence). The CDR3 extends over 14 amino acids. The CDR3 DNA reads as TGTGCCAGCAGCCCGACAGGGTCAACCTACGAGCAGTACTTC. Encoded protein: CASSPTGSTYEQYF.